Listed below are T cell receptor beta chains from one sample, sequenced in a study of cytomegalovirus exposure and HLA in healthy donors. Measured with immunoSEQ multiplex PCR; TCRdb has only the in-frame clones, and not every one. The data show 95,000 to 150,000 clones, more than 60% seen once. Sequencing input: PBMCs. All receptors derive from a middle-aged woman in good health and CMV-seronegative. Both conserved end residues are part of each CDR3. Each record gives: clone size, D gene, J gene, V gene, CDR3 protein, CDR3 DNA. A D gene is named only where the DNA matches it firmly. Clone size, where shown, is once, few, many, or a class for clones that have expanded.

abundance: -; d_gene: -; j_gene: TRBJ2-7; v_gene: TRBV7-2; CDR3aa: CASSLGGADTYEQYF; CDR3nt: TGTGCCAGCAGCTTAGGTGGGGCGGATACCTACGAGCAGTACTTC
abundance: -; d_gene: -; j_gene: TRBJ2-7; v_gene: TRBV28; CDR3aa: CASHPGLGLRQASSYEQYF; CDR3nt: TGTGCCAGCCATCCTGGCCTGGGACTCAGACAAGCTAGCTCCTACGAGCAGTACTTC
abundance: few; d_gene: -; j_gene: TRBJ2-2; v_gene: TRBV27; CDR3aa: CASRGLYWGELFF; CDR3nt: TGTGCCAGCAGGGGGCTTTACTGGGGGGAGCTGTTTTTT
abundance: few; d_gene: TRBD1; j_gene: TRBJ2-5; v_gene: TRBV19; CDR3aa: CASRPGGQGRKETQYF; CDR3nt: TGTGCCAGTAGGCCAGGGGGACAGGGGCGGAAAGAGACCCAGTACTTC
abundance: -; d_gene: TRBD2; j_gene: TRBJ2-7; v_gene: TRBV7-6; CDR3aa: CASSRSSGDSYEQYF; CDR3nt: TGTGCCAGCAGCCGATCTAGCGGAGACTCCTACGAGCAGTACTTC
abundance: -; d_gene: -; j_gene: TRBJ2-2; v_gene: TRBV19; CDR3aa: CASSMGTGGTGELFF; CDR3nt: TGTGCCAGTAGTATGGGGACCGGGGGAACCGGGGAGCTGTTTTTT
abundance: -; d_gene: -; j_gene: TRBJ1-6; v_gene: TRBV5-1; CDR3aa: CASSLASYSPLHF; CDR3nt: TGCGCCAGCAGCTTGGCGTCGTATTCACCCCTCCACTTT
abundance: -; d_gene: TRBD2; j_gene: TRBJ2-4; v_gene: TRBV4-3; CDR3aa: CASSQDRASGGAKNIQYF; CDR3nt: TGCGCCAGCAGCCAAGATCGAGCTAGCGGGGGTGCCAAAAACATTCAGTACTTC
abundance: -; d_gene: -; j_gene: TRBJ2-7; v_gene: TRBV28; CDR3aa: CASSSQLGTAGQYF; CDR3nt: TGTGCCAGCAGTAGCCAATTGGGGACAGCGGGGCAGTACTTC
abundance: once; d_gene: -; j_gene: TRBJ2-1; v_gene: TRBV2; CDR3aa: CASRKTSNEQFF; CDR3nt: TGTGCCAGCAGGAAGACTAGCAATGAGCAGTTCTTC
abundance: -; d_gene: -; j_gene: TRBJ1-6; v_gene: TRBV19; CDR3aa: CASSLAGLNSPLHF; CDR3nt: TGTGCCAGTTCTCTCGCGGGCCTAAATTCACCCCTCCACTTT
abundance: -; d_gene: TRBD1; j_gene: TRBJ2-7; v_gene: TRBV9; CDR3aa: CASSGGTGTSSYEQYF; CDR3nt: TGTGCCAGCAGCGGGGGGACAGGGACAAGCTCCTACGAGCAGTACTTC
abundance: few; d_gene: -; j_gene: TRBJ2-3; v_gene: TRBV28; CDR3aa: CAMRAPSTDTQYF; CDR3nt: TGTGCCATGCGAGCACCTAGCACAGATACGCAGTATTTT
abundance: -; d_gene: TRBD1; j_gene: TRBJ1-2; v_gene: TRBV7-6; CDR3aa: CASSYSPDRGREVGYTF; CDR3nt: TGTGCCAGCAGCTATTCCCCGGACAGGGGGCGAGAGGTTGGCTACACCTTC
abundance: -; d_gene: TRBD2; j_gene: TRBJ2-3; v_gene: TRBV7-2; CDR3aa: CASSLGGRGLGDTQYF; CDR3nt: TGTGCCAGCAGCTTAGGTGGGAGGGGCCTGGGAGATACGCAGTATTTT
abundance: -; d_gene: -; j_gene: TRBJ1-5; v_gene: TRBV5-4; CDR3aa: CASSLGGVRSNQPQHF; CDR3nt: TGTGCCAGCAGCTTGGGGGGGGTGAGGAGCAATCAGCCCCAGCATTTT
abundance: once; d_gene: -; j_gene: TRBJ1-2; v_gene: TRBV19; CDR3aa: CASLPAQAPYGYTF; CDR3nt: TGTGCCAGTCTCCCGGCACAGGCCCCCTATGGCTACACCTTC
abundance: -; d_gene: -; j_gene: TRBJ2-7; v_gene: TRBV2; CDR3aa: CASSLTGSSYEQYF; CDR3nt: TGTGCCAGCAGTCTCACGGGTAGCTCCTACGAGCAGTACTTC
abundance: few; d_gene: TRBD1; j_gene: TRBJ1-4; v_gene: TRBV10-3; CDR3aa: CAIRQGSNEKLFF; CDR3nt: TGTGCCATTAGACAGGGTTCTAATGAAAAACTGTTTTTT
abundance: -; d_gene: -; j_gene: TRBJ2-5; v_gene: TRBV13; CDR3aa: CASSLVADLRVTQYF; CDR3nt: TGTGCCAGCAGCTTAGTGGCCGATCTCCGGGTGACCCAGTACTTC
abundance: -; d_gene: TRBD2; j_gene: TRBJ2-4; v_gene: TRBV2; CDR3aa: CASDPAGEPLAKNIQYF; CDR3nt: TGTGCCAGCGATCCAGCGGGAGAACCTTTAGCCAAAAACATTCAGTACTTC
abundance: few; d_gene: TRBD1; j_gene: TRBJ2-7; v_gene: TRBV7-9; CDR3aa: CASSLQGAHEQYF; CDR3nt: TGTGCCAGCAGCTTGCAGGGGGCCCACGAGCAGTACTTC
abundance: -; d_gene: -; j_gene: TRBJ1-1; v_gene: TRBV27; CDR3aa: CASSLQVVGTEAFF; CDR3nt: TGTGCCAGCAGCCTGCAGGTGGTGGGCACTGAAGCTTTCTTT
abundance: -; d_gene: TRBD2; j_gene: TRBJ2-1; v_gene: TRBV6-5; CDR3aa: CASNLAGGGNEQFF; CDR3nt: TGTGCCAGCAACCTAGCGGGGGGCGGGAATGAGCAGTTCTTC
abundance: -; d_gene: -; j_gene: TRBJ1-1; v_gene: TRBV28; CDR3aa: CASSLTGPMNTEAFF; CDR3nt: TGTGCCAGCAGTTTAACAGGGCCAATGAACACTGAAGCTTTCTTT
abundance: few; d_gene: -; j_gene: TRBJ1-5; v_gene: TRBV2; CDR3aa: CASSERLSNQPQHF; CDR3nt: TGTGCCAGCAGTGAAAGACTGAGCAATCAGCCCCAGCATTTT
abundance: -; d_gene: TRBD1; j_gene: TRBJ1-2; v_gene: TRBV6-6; CDR3aa: CASSFGQGVYGYTF; CDR3nt: TGTGCCAGCAGTTTCGGACAGGGGGTTTATGGCTACACCTTC
abundance: -; d_gene: -; j_gene: TRBJ1-1; v_gene: TRBV10-2; CDR3aa: CASSELLIEAFF; CDR3nt: TGCGCCAGCAGTGAGCTCCTTATTGAAGCTTTCTTT
abundance: once; d_gene: TRBD1; j_gene: TRBJ1-1; v_gene: TRBV23-1; CDR3aa: CASVDRGRTRGNTEAFF; CDR3nt: TGCGCCAGCGTTGACAGGGGCAGAACCCGTGGGAACACTGAAGCTTTCTTT
abundance: -; d_gene: -; j_gene: TRBJ2-7; v_gene: TRBV14; CDR3aa: CASSLLAFYEQYF; CDR3nt: TGTGCCAGCAGCCTACTAGCTTTCTACGAGCAGTACTTC
abundance: -; d_gene: TRBD2; j_gene: TRBJ2-1; v_gene: TRBV7-2; CDR3aa: CASSLSPWGRTSGNEQFF; CDR3nt: TGTGCCAGCAGCTTAAGCCCCTGGGGCAGGACTAGCGGTAATGAGCAGTTCTTC
abundance: -; d_gene: -; j_gene: TRBJ2-1; v_gene: TRBV4-1; CDR3aa: CASSQGRGDMDNEQFF; CDR3nt: TGCGCCAGCAGCCAAGGCCGCGGGGATATGGACAATGAGCAGTTCTTC
abundance: -; d_gene: -; j_gene: TRBJ2-1; v_gene: TRBV18; CDR3aa: CASREWERDAEQFF; CDR3nt: TGTGCCAGCCGAGAATGGGAACGGGATGCTGAGCAGTTCTTC
abundance: -; d_gene: -; j_gene: TRBJ2-1; v_gene: TRBV7-3; CDR3aa: CASSLTSGGEQFF; CDR3nt: TGTGCCAGCAGCTTAACCTCGGGGGGCGAGCAGTTCTTC
abundance: -; d_gene: -; j_gene: TRBJ1-4; v_gene: TRBV14; CDR3aa: CASSQQRGGSANEKLFF; CDR3nt: TGTGCCAGCAGCCAACAGCGCGGCGGGTCGGCTAATGAAAAACTGTTTTTT